A selection of T cell receptor beta chains follows, all from one sample in a study of cytomegalovirus exposure and HLA in healthy donors. Libraries were prepared by immunoSEQ multiplex PCR; TCRdb keeps only in-frame clonotypes and omits some of them. The repertoire includes fewer than 250,000 clones, around 87% of them detected once, and roughly 1.3% sits in the top ten. The specimen was PBMCs. The receptors were gathered from a man aged 25-45 years in good health and CMV-seronegative. CDR3s include the opening cysteine and the closing phenylalanine or tryptophan. A D gene is named only where the DNA matches it firmly. Size is stated for part of the rows, as once, few or many counts, or as a class when the clone is expanded.

TRBJ2-1	TRBV27	NA	TRBD2	CASSFSGRGLSEQFF	TGTGCCAGCAGTTTTAGCGGGAGAGGCCTTAGTGAGCAGTTCTTC
TRBJ1-1	TRBV10-3	few	NA	CAISHNTGAFF	TGTGCCATCAGTCATAACACGGGGGCTTTCTTT
TRBJ2-5	TRBV6-5	NA	NA	CASSYSRGVETQYF	TGTGCCAGCAGTTACTCTAGGGGTGTAGAGACCCAGTACTTC
TRBJ1-2	TRBV7-6	NA	NA	CASNGPKDYGYTF	TGTGCCAGCAACGGTCCAAAAGACTATGGCTACACCTTC
TRBJ2-2	TRBV7-2	NA	TRBD2	CASSLEFGGAGLFF	TGTGCCAGCAGCTTAGAATTCGGGGGGGCGGGTCTGTTTTTT
TRBJ1-1	TRBV7-2	NA	NA	CASSPTGAEAFF	TGTGCCAGCAGCCCCACGGGGGCTGAAGCTTTCTTT
TRBJ1-2	TRBV28	NA	TRBD1	CASSSRGVFHYGYTF	TGTGCCAGCAGTTCCAGGGGGGTTTTTCACTATGGCTACACCTTC
TRBJ1-5	TRBV28	NA	NA	CASSLEPATYSNQPQHF	TGTGCCAGCAGTTTGGAGCCGGCCACTTATAGCAATCAGCCCCAGCATTTT
TRBJ2-3	TRBV7-6	NA	TRBD1	CASSLPAGQGRDTQYF	TGTGCCAGCAGCCTACCGGCGGGACAGGGCAGAGATACGCAGTATTTT
TRBJ1-2	TRBV28	NA	TRBD1	CASSSLPTGSGYTF	TGTGCCAGCAGTTCACTCCCGACAGGGTCGGGCTACACCTTC
TRBJ2-7	TRBV6-1	NA	NA	CASTAEDEQYF	TGTGCCAGCACCGCGGAGGACGAGCAGTACTTC
TRBJ2-1	TRBV7-6	NA	NA	CASSLAANEQFF	TGTGCCAGCAGCTTAGCAGCGAATGAGCAGTTCTTC
TRBJ1-2	TRBV5-6	NA	NA	CASSLGGADYGYTF	TGTGCCAGCAGCTTGGGGGGCGCGGACTATGGCTACACCTTC
TRBJ2-3	TRBV6-1	NA	NA	CASSEEELGVRTQYF	TGTGCCAGCAGTGAAGAAGAGCTAGGGGTTCGTACGCAGTATTTT
TRBJ1-1	TRBV19	NA	NA	CASTRYDTEAFF	TGTGCCAGTACTCGGTACGACACTGAAGCTTTCTTT
TRBJ2-7	TRBV4-3	NA	NA	CASSQDAARAYEQYF	TGCGCCAGCAGCCAAGACGCCGCCCGAGCCTACGAGCAGTACTTC
TRBJ2-3	TRBV29-1	NA	NA	CSVEDVRQLATDTQYF	TGCAGCGTTGAAGACGTCCGACAGCTCGCAACAGATACGCAGTATTTT
TRBJ2-1	TRBV14	NA	NA	CASSLSSGNEQFF	TGTGCCAGCAGCCTAAGTAGCGGTAATGAGCAGTTCTTC
TRBJ2-3	TRBV7-8	NA	NA	CASSDGHSTDTQYF	TGTGCCAGCAGCGATGGACATAGCACAGATACGCAGTATTTT